This TCR beta chain was documented in a study of blood T cell repertoires in COVID-19. Profiled with immunoSEQ multiplex PCR; TCRdb holds only in-frame clones, not every one. The table records 50,000 to 70,000 clones, about 75% of them present only once. V lost 0 bases to trimming and J lost 3 bases, with 9 bases between them. Germline V gene lookup returns CDR1 SGHAT and CDR2 FQNNGV. CDR3 size: 14 residues. The sequencing sample was made of PBMCs or T cells enriched from blood (not recorded which). J is TRBJ2-7 and V is TRBV11-2, with D maybe TRBD1 (5 bases). The receptor was derived from a woman in her sixties or seventies who had been exposed to COVID-19. The CDR3 coding sequence is TGTGCCAGCAGCTTAGACAGGGTCAACTACGAGCAGTACTTC. Protein: CASSLDRVNYEQYF.